This T cell receptor beta chain was identified during a study of T cell responses to AZD1222 COVID-19 vaccine. Study outcomes and limitations: Scientists sampled the repertoires only once the peak T cell response had passed. The sample set comprised mostly white British donors with more females, and clonal diversity was possibly underestimated.

Comments on this clone: As yet, its antigen is unknown.

Trimming pared 7 bases from V and 7 bases from J, leaving 11 bases between. The CDR3 has 12 residues. Germline CDR1 is MNHNY and CDR2 is SVGAGI (reference sequence). Using immunoSEQ multiplex PCR, the repertoire was profiled, and TCRdb retains in-frame clones only, with some absent. The sample yields more than 150,000 clones, 85% to 90% seen once. The chain recombines TRBV6-6 with TRBJ1-3; D is ambiguous. Specimen: peripheral blood, collected on day 0 of AZD1222 vaccination. The sequence was obtained from an adult in good health. The CDR3 DNA follows: TGTGCCAGCACCGAAAGTCGCAACACCATATATTTT. It translates to CASTESRNTIYF.